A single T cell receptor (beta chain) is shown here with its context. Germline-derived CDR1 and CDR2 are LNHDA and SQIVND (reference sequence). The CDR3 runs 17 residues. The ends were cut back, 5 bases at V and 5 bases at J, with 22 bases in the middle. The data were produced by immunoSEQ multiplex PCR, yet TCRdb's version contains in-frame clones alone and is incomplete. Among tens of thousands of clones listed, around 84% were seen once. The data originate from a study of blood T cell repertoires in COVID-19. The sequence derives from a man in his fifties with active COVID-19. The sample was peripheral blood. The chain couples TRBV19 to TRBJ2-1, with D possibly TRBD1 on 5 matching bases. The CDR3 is CASSFKVIRVSDNEQFF. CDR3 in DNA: TGTGCCAGTAGTTTTAAAGTAATCAGGGTGTCGGACAATGAGCAGTTCTTC.